This T cell receptor beta chain was identified during a study of T cell responses to AZD1222 COVID-19 vaccine. Sequencing was performed with immunoSEQ multiplex PCR; in TCRdb, only in-frame clones are kept and a portion is missing. Of roughly 160,000 clones detected, about 93% appear once; the ten largest clones hold approximately 0.58%. V was shortened by 1 base and J by 4 bases, with 10 bases between the two germline ends. This CDR3 comprises 14 residues. Germline values: CDR1 LNHDA, CDR2 SQIVND (reference sequence). This TCR came from an adult in good health. The sequencing here drew on peripheral blood, taken on day 0 of AZD1222 vaccination. The rearrangement links TRBV19 to TRBJ1-2, with D hard to call. CDR3 loop: CASSIGRTVYGYTF. CDR3 coding DNA: TGTGCCAGTAGTATAGGGCGGACGGTCTATGGCTACACCTTC.